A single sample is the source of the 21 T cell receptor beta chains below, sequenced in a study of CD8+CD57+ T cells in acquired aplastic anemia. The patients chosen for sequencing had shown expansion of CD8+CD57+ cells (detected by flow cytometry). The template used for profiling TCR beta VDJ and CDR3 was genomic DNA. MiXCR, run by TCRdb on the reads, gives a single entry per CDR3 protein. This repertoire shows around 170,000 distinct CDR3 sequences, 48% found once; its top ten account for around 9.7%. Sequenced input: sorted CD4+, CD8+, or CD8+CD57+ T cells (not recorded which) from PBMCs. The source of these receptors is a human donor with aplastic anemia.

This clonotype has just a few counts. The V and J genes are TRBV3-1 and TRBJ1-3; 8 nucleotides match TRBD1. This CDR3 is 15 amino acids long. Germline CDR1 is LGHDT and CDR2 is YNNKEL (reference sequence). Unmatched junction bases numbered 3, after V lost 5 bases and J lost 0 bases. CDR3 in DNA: TGTGCCAGCAGCAGGGACAGGATCTCTGGAAACACCATATATTTT. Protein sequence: CASSRDRISGNTIYF.

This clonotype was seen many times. CDR3 protein: CSAPAGPPGTEAFF. The CDR3 region has the DNA TGCAGCGCTCCCGCGGGGCCCCCGGGCACTGAAGCTTTCTTT. The chain recombines TRBV29-1 with TRBJ1-1; tentatively, D is TRBD1 (5 bases). CDR3 size: 14 residues. The V end lost 7 bases, the J end lost 4 bases, and 19 bases lay between the germline ends. CDR1 and CDR2 from the germline V gene are SQVTM and ANQGSEA.

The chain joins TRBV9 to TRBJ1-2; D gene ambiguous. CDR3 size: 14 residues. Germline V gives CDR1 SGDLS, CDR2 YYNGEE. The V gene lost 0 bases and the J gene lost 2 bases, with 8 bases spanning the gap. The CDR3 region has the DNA TGTGCCAGCAGCGTAGGGCAGGCGAACTATGGCTACACCTTC. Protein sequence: CASSVGQANYGYTF.

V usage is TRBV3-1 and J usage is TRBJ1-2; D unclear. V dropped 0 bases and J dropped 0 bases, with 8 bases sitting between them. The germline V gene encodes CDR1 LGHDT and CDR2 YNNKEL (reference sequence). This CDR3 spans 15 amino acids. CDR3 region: CASSQELTPNYGYTF. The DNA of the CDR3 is TGTGCCAGCAGCCAAGAACTGACTCCTAACTATGGCTACACCTTC.

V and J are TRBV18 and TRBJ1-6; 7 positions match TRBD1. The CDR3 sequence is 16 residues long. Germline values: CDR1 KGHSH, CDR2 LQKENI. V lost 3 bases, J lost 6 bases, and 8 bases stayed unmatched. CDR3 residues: CASSPTMTGSNSPLHF. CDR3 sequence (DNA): TGTGCCAGCTCACCTACAATGACAGGGTCTAATTCACCCCTCCACTTT.

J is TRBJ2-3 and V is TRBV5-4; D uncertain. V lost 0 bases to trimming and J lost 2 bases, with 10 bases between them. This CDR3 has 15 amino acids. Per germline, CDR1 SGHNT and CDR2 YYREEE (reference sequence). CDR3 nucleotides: TGTGCCAGCAGCTTGGTGGGCAGGAACACAGATACGCAGTATTTT. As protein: CASSLVGRNTDTQYF.

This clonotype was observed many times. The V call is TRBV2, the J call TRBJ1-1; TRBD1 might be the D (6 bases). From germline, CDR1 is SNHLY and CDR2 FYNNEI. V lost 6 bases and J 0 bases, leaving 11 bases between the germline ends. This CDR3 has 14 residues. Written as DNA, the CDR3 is TGTGCCAGCAGGAACAACAGGGTGAACACTGAAGCTTTCTTT. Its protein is CASRNNRVNTEAFF.

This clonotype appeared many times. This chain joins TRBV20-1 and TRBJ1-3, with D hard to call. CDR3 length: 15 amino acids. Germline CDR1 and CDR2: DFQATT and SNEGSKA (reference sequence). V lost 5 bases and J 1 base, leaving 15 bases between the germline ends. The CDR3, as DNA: TGCAGTGCTTACCTCCCAGGAAAGTCTGGAAACACCATATATTTT. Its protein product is CSAYLPGKSGNTIYF.

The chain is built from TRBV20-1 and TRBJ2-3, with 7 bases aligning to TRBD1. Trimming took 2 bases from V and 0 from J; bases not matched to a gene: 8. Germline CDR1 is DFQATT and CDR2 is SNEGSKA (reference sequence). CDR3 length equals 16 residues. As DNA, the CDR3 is TGCAGTGCTAGAAACAGGGGCAGATTTAGCACAGATACGCAGTATTTT. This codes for CSARNRGRFSTDTQYF.

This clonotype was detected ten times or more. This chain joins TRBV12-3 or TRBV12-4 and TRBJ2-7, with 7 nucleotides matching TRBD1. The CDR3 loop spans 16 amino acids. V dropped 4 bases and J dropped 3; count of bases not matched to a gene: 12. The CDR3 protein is CASSSSGTARYYEQYF. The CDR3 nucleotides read TGTGCCAGCAGTTCGTCCGGGACAGCCCGATACTACGAGCAGTACTTC.

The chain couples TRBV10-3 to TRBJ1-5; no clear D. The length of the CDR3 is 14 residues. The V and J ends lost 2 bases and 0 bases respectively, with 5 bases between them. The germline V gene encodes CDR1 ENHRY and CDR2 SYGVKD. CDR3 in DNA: TGTGCCATCAGTGAGATGATTAGCAATCAGCCCCAGCATTTT. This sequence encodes CAISEMISNQPQHF.

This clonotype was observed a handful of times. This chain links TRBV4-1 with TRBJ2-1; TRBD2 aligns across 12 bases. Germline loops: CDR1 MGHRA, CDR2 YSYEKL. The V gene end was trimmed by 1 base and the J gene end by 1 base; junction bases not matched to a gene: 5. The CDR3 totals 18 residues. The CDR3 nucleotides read TGCGCCAGCAGCCAAGGACTAGCGGGAGTAATGTCCTACAATGAGCAGTTCTTC. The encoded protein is CASSQGLAGVMSYNEQFF.

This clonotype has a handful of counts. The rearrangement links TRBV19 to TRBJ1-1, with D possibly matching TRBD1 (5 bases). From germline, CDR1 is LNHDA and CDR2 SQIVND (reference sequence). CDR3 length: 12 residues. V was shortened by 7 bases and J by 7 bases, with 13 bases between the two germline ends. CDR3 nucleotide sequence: TGTGCCAGTAAGGGGCAGGGCAGTGAAGCTTTCTTT. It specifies CASKGQGSEAFF.

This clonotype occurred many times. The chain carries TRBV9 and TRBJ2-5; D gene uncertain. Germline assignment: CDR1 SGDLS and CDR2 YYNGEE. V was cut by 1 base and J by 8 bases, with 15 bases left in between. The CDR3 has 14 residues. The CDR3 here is CASSVSPAPETQYF. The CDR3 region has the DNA TGTGCCAGCAGCGTAAGCCCCGCCCCCGAAACCCAGTACTTC.

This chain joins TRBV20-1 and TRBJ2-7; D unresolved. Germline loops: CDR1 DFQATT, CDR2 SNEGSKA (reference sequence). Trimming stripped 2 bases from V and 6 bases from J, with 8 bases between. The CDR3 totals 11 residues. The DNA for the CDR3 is TGCAGTGCTAGACCAAGGACCGAGCAGTACTTC. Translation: CSARPRTEQYF.

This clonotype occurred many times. The CDR3 nucleotides are TGTGCCACCAGCAGCAGACAGCCAGATCAGCCCCAGCATTTT. Translation gives CATSSRQPDQPQHF. The V gene is TRBV15, the J gene TRBJ1-5, with TRBD1 as a possible D gene (5 bases). The CDR3 consists of 14 residues. V gave up 3 bases and J gave up 5 bases, with 11 bases separating them. CDR1 is LNHNV and CDR2 is YYDKDF in the germline V gene (reference sequence).

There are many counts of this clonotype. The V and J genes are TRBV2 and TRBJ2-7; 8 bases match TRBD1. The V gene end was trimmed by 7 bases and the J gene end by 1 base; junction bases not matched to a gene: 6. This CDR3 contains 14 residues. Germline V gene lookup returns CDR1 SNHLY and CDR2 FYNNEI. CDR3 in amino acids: CASKTGDGSYEQYF. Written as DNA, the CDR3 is TGTGCCAGCAAGACAGGGGACGGGTCCTACGAGCAGTACTTC.

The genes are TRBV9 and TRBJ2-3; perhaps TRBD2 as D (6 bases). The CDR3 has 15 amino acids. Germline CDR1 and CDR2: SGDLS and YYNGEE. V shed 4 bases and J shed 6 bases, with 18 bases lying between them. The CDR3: CASSLKVGGFDTQYF. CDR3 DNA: TGTGCCAGCAGCCTCAAAGTAGGAGGGTTCGATACGCAGTATTTT.

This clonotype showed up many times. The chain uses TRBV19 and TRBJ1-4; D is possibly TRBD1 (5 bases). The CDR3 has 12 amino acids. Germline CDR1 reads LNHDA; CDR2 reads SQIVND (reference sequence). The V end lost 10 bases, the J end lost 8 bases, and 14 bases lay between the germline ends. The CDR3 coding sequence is TGTGCCACCCGGGCAGGGAGGGAAAAACTGTTTTTT. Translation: CATRAGREKLFF.

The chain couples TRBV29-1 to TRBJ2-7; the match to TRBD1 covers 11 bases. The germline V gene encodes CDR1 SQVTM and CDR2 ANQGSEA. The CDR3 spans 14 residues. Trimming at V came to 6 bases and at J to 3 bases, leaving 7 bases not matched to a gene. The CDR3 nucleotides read TGCAGCGTCCTACCCGGGACAGGGGGCTACGAGCAGTACTTC. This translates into CSVLPGTGGYEQYF.

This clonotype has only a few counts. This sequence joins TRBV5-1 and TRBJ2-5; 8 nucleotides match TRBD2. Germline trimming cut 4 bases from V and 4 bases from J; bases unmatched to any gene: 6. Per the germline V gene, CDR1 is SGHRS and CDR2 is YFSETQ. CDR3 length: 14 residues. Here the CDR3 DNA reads TGCGCCAGCAGCCGGGGACTAGAAGTAGAGACCCAGTACTTC. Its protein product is CASSRGLEVETQYF. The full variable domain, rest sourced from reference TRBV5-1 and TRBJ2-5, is KAGVTQTPRYLIKTRGQQVTLSCSPISGHRSVSWYQQTPGQGLQFLFEYFSETQRNKGNFPGRFSGRQFSNSRSEMNVSTLELGDSALYLCASSRGLEVETQYFGPGTRLLVL.